The 7 T cell receptor beta chains reported below all come from one sample, sequenced in a study of blood T cell repertoires in COVID-19. Assay: immunoSEQ multiplex PCR; the TCRdb copy retains only in-frame clones and omits some. This sample carries 150,000 to 200,000 clones, around 79% of them seen once, and the ten largest clones take roughly 5.7%. Sequencing was done on a sample of peripheral blood. These receptors originate from a woman aged 40 to 50 with COVID-19, enrolled during active disease.

The V call is TRBV9, the J call TRBJ2-3; 8 bases match TRBD2. In germline, CDR1 is SGDLS, CDR2 YYNGEE. V shed 0 bases and J 2 bases; nucleotides not matched to a gene: 14. This CDR3 is 19 amino acids long. The CDR3 sequence is CASSVDPAGRGAYTDTQYF. The DNA of the CDR3 is TGTGCCAGCAGCGTAGACCCAGCCGGGCGGGGGGCCTACACAGATACGCAGTATTTT.

The gene calls are TRBV5-1 and TRBJ2-2, with D possibly TRBD2 on 6 matching bases. The CDR3 length is 18 residues. Germline V lookup: CDR1 SGHRS, CDR2 YFSETQ. Trimming shortened V by 2 bases and J by 3 bases, and 20 bases separated the two germline ends. CDR3 DNA: TGCGCCAGCAGCTTCGGGACTCTACCGGGAGCGGACACCGGGGAGCTGTTTTTT. Translating gives CASSFGTLPGADTGELFF.

There are a few counts of this clone. J is TRBJ2-4 and V is TRBV5-1, with a possible D match to TRBD2 (6 bases). CDR3 size: 15 residues. The V end was cut by 0 bases, the J end by 5 bases, with 12 bases between. Germline V CDR1 and CDR2: SGHRS, YFSETQ. The CDR3 region has the DNA TGCGCCAGCAGCTTGGAGGCGGGACCCGAAAACATTCAGTACTTC. This sequence encodes CASSLEAGPENIQYF.

The chain combines TRBV4-2 with TRBJ2-1; 10 bases align to TRBD2. This CDR3 is 16 amino acids long. Germline V gene data show CDR1 as LGHNA and CDR2 as YNFKEQ. Unmatched junction bases numbered 3, after V lost 1 base and J lost 3 bases. The CDR3 sequence: CASSQGSSGSYNEQFF. CDR3 coding DNA: TGTGCCAGCAGCCAAGGATCTAGCGGGAGCTACAATGAGCAGTTCTTC.

V and J are TRBV11-2 and TRBJ2-7; TRBD2 might be the D (5 bases). Trimming cost V 5 bases and J 5 bases, with 16 bases left between them. This CDR3 region has 14 residues. Germline CDR1 and CDR2: SGHAT and FQNNGV. CDR3 amino acids: CASSLAPDSHEQYF. For the CDR3, the DNA is TGTGCCAGCAGCCTAGCACCAGATTCTCACGAGCAGTACTTC.

The rearrangement joins TRBV2 to TRBJ2-5; 9 bases fit TRBD2. The CDR3 has 16 residues. From germline, CDR1 is SNHLY and CDR2 FYNNEI. V shed 4 bases, J shed 4 bases, and the junction held 10 bases outside the gene matches. The CDR3 sequence is CASSAQLGAGGETQYF. CDR3 nucleotide sequence: TGTGCCAGCAGTGCCCAGCTGGGAGCGGGGGGAGAGACCCAGTACTTC.

The chain has TRBV7-9 and TRBJ1-2, with 8 bases fitting TRBD1. The V segment lost 5 bases and the J segment 2 bases; nucleotides outside the gene matches: 10. CDR1 SEHNR and CDR2 FQNEAQ come from the germline V gene (reference sequence). The CDR3 is 16 amino acids. The CDR3 DNA is TGTGCCAGCAGCGTACCCGGACAGGGTAGGAACTATGGCTACACCTTC. Encoded protein: CASSVPGQGRNYGYTF. The full variable domain, its missing parts supplied by reference TRBV7-9 and TRBJ1-2, is DTGVSQNPRHKITKRGQNVTFRCDPISEHNRLYWYRQTLGQGPEFLTYFQNEAQLEKSRLLSDRFSAERPKGSFSTLEIQRTEQGDSAMYLCASSVPGQGRNYGYTFGSGTRLTVV.